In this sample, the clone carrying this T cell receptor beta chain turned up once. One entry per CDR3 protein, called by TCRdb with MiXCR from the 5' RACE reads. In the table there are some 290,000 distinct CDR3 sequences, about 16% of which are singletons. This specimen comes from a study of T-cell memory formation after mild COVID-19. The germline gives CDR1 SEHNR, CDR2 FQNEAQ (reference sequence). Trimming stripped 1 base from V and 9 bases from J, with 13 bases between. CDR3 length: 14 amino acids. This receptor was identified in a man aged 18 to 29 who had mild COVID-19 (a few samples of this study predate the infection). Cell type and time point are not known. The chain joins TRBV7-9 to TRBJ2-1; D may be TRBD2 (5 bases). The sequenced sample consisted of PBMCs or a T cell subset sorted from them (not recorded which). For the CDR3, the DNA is TGTGCCAGCAGCTTAGAATTAGATGGGAGTGAGCAGTTCTTC. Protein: CASSLELDGSEQFF. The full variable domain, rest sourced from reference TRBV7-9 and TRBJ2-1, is DTGVSQNPRHKITKRGQNVTFRCDPISEHNRLYWYRQTLGQGPEFLTYFQNEAQLEKSRLLSDRFSAERPKGSFSTLEIQRTEQGDSAMYLCASSLELDGSEQFFGPGTRLTVL.